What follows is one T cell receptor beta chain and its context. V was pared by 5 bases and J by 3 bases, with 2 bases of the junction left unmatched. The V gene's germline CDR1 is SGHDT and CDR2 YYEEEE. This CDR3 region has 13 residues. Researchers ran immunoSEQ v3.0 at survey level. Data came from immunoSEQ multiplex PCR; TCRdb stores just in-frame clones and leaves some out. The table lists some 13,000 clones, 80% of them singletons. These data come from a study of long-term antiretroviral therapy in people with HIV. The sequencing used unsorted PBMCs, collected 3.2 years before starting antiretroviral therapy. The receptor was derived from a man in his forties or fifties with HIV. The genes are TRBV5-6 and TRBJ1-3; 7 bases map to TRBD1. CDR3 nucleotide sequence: TGTGCCAGCAGACCAGGGGGTGGAAACACCATATATTTT. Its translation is CASRPGGGNTIYF.